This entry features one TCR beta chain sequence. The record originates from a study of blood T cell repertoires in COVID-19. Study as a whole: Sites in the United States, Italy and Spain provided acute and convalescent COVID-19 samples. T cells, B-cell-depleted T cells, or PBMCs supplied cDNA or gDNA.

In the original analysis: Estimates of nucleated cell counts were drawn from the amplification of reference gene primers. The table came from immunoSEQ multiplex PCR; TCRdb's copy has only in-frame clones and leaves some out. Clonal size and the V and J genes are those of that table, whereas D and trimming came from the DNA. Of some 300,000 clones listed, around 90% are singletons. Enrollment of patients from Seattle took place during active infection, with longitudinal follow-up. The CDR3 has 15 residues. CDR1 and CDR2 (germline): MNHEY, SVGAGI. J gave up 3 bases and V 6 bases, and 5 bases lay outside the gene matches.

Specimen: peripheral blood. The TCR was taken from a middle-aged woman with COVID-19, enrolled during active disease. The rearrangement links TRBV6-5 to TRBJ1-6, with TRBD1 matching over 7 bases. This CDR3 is CASSQGGIYNSPLHF. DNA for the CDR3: TGTGCCAGCAGCCAGGGGGGTATCTATAATTCACCCCTCCACTTT.